This TCR beta chain was sequenced in a study of blood T cells in healthy people across ages. Study results and limitations: Unknown donor CMV status possibly confounded expanded clonotype changes.

Primers used in a second PCR of about 7 to 12 cycles were a sample-barcoded 5' primer and a J-beta primer mix. One entry per CDR3 protein, called by TCRdb with MiXCR from the 5' RACE reads. Among approximately 690,000 distinct CDR3 sequences, approximately 40% were seen once, and the ten largest hold roughly 30%. The CDR3 has 18 amino acids. Germline V gives CDR1 LGHNA, CDR2 YSLEER. The ends were cut back, 4 bases at V and 2 bases at J, with 20 bases in the middle. Every sample yielded at least 6 million isolated PBMCs. This clonotype has only a few counts. Its antigen is currently unknown. The chain carries TRBV4-3 and TRBJ2-2; possibly TRBD2 for D (7 bases). The material sequenced was blood. The sequence derives from a man older than 75 in good health. In DNA form, the CDR3 reads TGCGCCAGCAGCCTATCCCTACCCCGGGGGGCAAACACCGGGGAGCTGTTTTTT. It encodes CASSLSLPRGANTGELFF.